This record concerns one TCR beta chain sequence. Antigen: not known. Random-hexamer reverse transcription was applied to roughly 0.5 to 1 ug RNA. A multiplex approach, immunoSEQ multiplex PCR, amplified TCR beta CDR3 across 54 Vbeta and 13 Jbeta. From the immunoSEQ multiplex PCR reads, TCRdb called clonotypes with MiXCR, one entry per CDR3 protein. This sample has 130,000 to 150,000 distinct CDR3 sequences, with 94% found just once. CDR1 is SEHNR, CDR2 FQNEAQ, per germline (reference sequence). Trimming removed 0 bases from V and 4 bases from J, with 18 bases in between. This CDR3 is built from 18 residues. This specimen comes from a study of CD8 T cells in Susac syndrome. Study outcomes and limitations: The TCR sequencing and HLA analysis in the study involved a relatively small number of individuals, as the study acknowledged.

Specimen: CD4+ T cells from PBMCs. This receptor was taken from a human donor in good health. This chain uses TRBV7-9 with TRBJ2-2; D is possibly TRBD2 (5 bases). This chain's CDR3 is CASSLAYSRERGTGELFF. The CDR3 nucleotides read TGTGCCAGCAGCTTAGCGTACAGTCGGGAACGCGGCACCGGGGAGCTGTTTTTT.